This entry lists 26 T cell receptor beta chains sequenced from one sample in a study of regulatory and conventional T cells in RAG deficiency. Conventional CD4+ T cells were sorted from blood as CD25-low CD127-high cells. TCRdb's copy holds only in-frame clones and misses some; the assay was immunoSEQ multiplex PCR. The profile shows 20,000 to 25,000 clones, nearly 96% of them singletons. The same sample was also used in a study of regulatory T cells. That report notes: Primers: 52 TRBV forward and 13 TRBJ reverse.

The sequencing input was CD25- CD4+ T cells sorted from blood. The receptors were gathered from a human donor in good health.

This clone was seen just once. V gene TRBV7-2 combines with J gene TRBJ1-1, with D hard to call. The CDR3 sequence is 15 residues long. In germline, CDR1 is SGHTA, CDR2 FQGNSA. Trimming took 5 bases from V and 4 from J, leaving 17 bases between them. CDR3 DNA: TGTGCCAGCAGCACCCAGGTGACGGGGTCCACTGAAGCTTTCTTT. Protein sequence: CASSTQVTGSTEAFF. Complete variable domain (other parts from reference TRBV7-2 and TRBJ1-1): GAGVSQSPSNKVTEKGKDVELRCDPISGHTALYWYRQSLGQGLEFLIYFQGNSAPDKSGLPSDRFSAERTGGSVSTLTIQRTQQEDSAVYLCASSTQVTGSTEAFFGQGTRLTVV.

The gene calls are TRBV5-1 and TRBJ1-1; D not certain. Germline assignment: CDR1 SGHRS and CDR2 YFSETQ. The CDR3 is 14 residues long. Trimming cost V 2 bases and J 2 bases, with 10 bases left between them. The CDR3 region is CASSFAQSNTEAFF. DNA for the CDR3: TGCGCCAGCAGCTTTGCACAGTCTAACACTGAAGCTTTCTTT.

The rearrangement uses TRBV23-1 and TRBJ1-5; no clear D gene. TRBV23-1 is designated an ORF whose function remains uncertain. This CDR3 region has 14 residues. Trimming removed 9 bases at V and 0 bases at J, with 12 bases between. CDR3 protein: CARGNRDSNQPQHF. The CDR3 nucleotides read TGCGCCAGGGGGAATCGGGATAGCAATCAGCCCCAGCATTTT.

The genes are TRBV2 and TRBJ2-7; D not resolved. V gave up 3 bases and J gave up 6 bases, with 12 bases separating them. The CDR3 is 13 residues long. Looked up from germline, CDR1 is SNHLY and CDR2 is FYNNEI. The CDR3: CASSEMAPLEQYF. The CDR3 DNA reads TGTGCCAGCAGTGAGATGGCCCCTCTCGAGCAGTACTTC.

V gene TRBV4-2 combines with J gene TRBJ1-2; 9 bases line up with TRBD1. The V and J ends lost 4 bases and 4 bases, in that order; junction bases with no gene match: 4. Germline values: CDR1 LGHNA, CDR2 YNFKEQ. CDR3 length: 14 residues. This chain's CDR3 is CASSRQGDTYGYTF. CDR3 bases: TGTGCCAGCAGCCGACAGGGGGATACCTATGGCTACACCTTC.

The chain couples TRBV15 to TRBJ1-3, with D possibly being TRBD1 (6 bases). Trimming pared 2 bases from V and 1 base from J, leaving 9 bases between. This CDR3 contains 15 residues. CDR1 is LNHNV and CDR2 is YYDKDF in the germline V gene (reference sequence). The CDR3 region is CATSRYTGSGNTIYF. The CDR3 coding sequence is TGTGCCACCAGCAGATATACAGGGTCTGGAAACACCATATATTTT.

The CDR3, as DNA: TGTGCCAGCAGGCTCCGGGACAGGGGCATTTACGAGCAGTACTTC. This translates into CASRLRDRGIYEQYF. The chain joins TRBV6-5 to TRBJ2-7; TRBD1 matches at 10 bases. Germline values: CDR1 MNHEY, CDR2 SVGAGI. With 6 bases clipped from V and 4 bases from J, the junction kept 9 bases outside the gene matches. This CDR3 is 15 amino acids long.

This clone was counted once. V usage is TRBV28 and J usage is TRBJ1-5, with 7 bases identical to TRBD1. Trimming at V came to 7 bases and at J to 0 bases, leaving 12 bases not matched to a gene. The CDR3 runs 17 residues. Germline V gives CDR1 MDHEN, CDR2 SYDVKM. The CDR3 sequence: CASMIRGGEYSNQPQHF. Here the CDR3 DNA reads TGTGCCAGCATGATTCGAGGGGGCGAATATAGCAATCAGCCCCAGCATTTT.

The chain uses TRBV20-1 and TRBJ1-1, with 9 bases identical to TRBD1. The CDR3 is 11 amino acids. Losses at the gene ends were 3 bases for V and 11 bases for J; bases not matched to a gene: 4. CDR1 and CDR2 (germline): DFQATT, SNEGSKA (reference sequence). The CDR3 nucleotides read TGCAGTGCTAGTCGACAGGGGGAGGCTTTCTTT. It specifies CSASRQGEAFF.

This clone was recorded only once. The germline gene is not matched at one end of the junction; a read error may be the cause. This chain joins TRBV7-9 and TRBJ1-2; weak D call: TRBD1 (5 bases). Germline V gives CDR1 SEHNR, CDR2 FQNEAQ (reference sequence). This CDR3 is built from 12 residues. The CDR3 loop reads CASSLAGHQCFF. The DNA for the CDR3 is TGTGCCAGCAGCCTTGCGGGGCACCAATGTTTCTTC. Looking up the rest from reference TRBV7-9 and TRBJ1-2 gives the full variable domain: DTGVSQNPRHKITKRGQNVTFRCDPISEHNRLYWYRQTLGQGPEFLTYFQNEAQLEKSRLLSDRFSAERPKGSFSTLEIQRTEQGDSAMYLCASSLAGHQCFFGSGTRLTVV.

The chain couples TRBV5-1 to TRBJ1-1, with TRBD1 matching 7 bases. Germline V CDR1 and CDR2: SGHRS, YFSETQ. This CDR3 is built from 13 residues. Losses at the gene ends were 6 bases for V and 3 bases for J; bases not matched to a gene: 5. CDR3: CASKIDRDTEAFF. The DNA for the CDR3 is TGCGCCAGCAAGATTGACAGGGACACTGAAGCTTTCTTT.

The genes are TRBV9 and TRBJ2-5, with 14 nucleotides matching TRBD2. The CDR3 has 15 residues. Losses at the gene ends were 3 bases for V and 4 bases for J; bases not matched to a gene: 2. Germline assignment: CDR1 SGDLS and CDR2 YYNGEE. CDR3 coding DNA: TGTGCCAGCAGCGGGGGACTAGCGGGGGCAGAGACCCAGTACTTC. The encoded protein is CASSGGLAGAETQYF.

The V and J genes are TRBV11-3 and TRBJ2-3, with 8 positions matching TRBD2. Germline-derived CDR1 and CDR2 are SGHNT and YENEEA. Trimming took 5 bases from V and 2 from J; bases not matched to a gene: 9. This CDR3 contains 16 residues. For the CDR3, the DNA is TGTGCCAGCAGCGAGGGACTAGTCGGTATCACAGATACGCAGTATTTT. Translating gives CASSEGLVGITDTQYF.

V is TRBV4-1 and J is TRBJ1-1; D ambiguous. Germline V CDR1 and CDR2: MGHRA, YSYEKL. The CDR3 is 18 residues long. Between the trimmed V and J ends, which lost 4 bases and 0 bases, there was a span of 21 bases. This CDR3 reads CASSLARIGQTMNTEAFF. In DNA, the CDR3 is TGCGCCAGCAGCCTTGCCAGAATCGGGCAGACTATGAACACTGAAGCTTTCTTT.

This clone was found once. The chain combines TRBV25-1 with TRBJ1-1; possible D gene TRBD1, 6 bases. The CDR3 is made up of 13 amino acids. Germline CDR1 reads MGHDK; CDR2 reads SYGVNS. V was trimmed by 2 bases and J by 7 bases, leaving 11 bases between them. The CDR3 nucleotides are TGTGCCAGCAGTGAAATCGAGACAGGTGAAGCTTTCTTT. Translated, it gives CASSEIETGEAFF.

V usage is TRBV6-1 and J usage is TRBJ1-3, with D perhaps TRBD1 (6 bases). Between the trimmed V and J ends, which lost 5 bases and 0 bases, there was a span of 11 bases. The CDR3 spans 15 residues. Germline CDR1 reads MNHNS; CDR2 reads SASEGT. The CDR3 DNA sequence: TGTGCCAGCAGTCAAACAGGGAGCTCTGGAAACACCATATATTTT. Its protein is CASSQTGSSGNTIYF.

Written as DNA, the CDR3 is TGTGCCAGCAGCTTGGTGCCAGGGGGCCGGCGGGAGACCCAGTACTTC. This sequence encodes CASSLVPGGRRETQYF. The rearrangement joins TRBV5-5 to TRBJ2-5; 8 positions agree with TRBD1. In germline, CDR1 is SGHKS, CDR2 YYEKEE (reference sequence). CDR3 length equals 16 residues. Trimming removed 0 bases from V and 5 bases from J; junction bases left unmatched: 9.

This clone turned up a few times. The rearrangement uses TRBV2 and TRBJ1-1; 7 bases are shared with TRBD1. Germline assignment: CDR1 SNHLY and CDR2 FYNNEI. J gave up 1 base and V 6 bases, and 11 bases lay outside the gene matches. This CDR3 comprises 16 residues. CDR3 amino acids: CASRPDRTSWNTEAFF. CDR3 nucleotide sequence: TGTGCCAGCAGGCCGGACAGGACGAGCTGGAACACTGAAGCTTTCTTT.

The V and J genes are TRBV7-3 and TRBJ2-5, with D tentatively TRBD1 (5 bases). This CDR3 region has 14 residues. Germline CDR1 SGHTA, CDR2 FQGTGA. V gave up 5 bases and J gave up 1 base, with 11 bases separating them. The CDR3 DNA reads TGTGCCAGCAGCCCGCAGGGCCCCCAAGAGACCCAGTACTTC. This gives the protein CASSPQGPQETQYF.

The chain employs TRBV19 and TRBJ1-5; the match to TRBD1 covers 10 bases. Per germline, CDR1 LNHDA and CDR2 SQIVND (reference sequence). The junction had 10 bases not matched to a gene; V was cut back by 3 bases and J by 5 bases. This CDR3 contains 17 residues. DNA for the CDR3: TGTGCCAGTAGTATTCTTTGGGACAGGGGCTTTCATCAGCCCCAGCATTTT. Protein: CASSILWDRGFHQPQHF.

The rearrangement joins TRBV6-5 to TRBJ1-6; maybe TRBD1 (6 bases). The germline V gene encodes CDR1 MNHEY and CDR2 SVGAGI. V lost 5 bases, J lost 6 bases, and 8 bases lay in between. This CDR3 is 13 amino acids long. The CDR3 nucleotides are TGTGCCAGCAGTGGACAGTCTAATTCACCCCTCCACTTT. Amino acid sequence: CASSGQSNSPLHF.

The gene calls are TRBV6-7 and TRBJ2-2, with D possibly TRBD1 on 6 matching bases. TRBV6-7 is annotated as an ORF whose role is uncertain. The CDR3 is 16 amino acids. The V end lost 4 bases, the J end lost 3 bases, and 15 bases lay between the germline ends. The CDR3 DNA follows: TGTGCCAGCAGTTTTAAGCAGGGGCCCTACACCGGGGAGCTGTTTTTT. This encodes CASSFKQGPYTGELFF.

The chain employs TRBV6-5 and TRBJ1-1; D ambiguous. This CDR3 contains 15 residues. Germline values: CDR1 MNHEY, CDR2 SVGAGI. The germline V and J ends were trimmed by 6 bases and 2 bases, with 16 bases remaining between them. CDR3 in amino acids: CASRSGGEDNTEAFF. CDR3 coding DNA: TGTGCCAGCAGATCAGGCGGGGAGGATAACACTGAAGCTTTCTTT.

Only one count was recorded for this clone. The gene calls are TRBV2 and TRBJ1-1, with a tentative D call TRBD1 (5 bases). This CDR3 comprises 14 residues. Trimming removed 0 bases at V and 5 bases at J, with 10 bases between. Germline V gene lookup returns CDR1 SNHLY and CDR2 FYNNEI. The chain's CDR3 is CASSEARQQTEAFF. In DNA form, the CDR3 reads TGTGCCAGCAGTGAAGCTAGACAGCAGACTGAAGCTTTCTTT.

The CDR3 bases are TGTGCCAGCAGCTTGCGAAGGGGACTACAAGAGACCCAGTACTTC. Amino acid sequence: CASSLRRGLQETQYF. The chain combines TRBV7-9 with TRBJ2-5; 7 bases line up with TRBD2. Germline CDR1 SEHNR, CDR2 FQNEAQ (reference sequence). V lost 3 bases and J lost 2; bases outside the gene matches: 6. The CDR3 is 15 residues long.

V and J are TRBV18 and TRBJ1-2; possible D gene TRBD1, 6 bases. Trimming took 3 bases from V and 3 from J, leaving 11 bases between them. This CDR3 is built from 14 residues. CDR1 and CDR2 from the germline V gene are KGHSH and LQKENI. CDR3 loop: CASSPDRSHYGYTF. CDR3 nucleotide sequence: TGTGCCAGCTCACCCGACAGGAGCCACTATGGCTACACCTTC. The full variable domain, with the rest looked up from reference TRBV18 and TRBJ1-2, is NAGVMQNPRHLVRRRGQEARLRCSPMKGHSHVYWYRQLPEEGLKFMVYLQKENIIDESGMPKERFSAEFPKEGPSILRIQQVVRGDSAAYFCASSPDRSHYGYTFGSGTRLTVV.